The rows below give T cell receptor beta chains drawn from one sample of a study of T cells expressing NK-cell markers. From the 5' RACE reads, TCRdb lists one entry per CDR3 protein and no DNA. The table counts approximately 460,000 distinct CDR3 sequences; 6% to 8% lies in the top ten. The specimen was blood T cells: a sorted CD56 or NKG2C T cell subset, CD4+ or CD8+ T cells, or bulk PBMC T cells (not recorded which). The receptors come from a woman aged 18 to 75 in good health. CDR3s include the opening cysteine and the closing phenylalanine or tryptophan.

V gene	J gene	CDR3 protein
TRBV27	TRBJ1-1	CASSPDLGGNEAFF
TRBV5-1	TRBJ2-1	CASSSEAPRGNNEQFF
TRBV27	TRBJ2-5	CASSFLGRGRGREETQYF
TRBV12-3/TRBV12-4	TRBJ2-1	CASSGWVISYNEQFF
TRBV4-3	TRBJ2-3	CASSQDGLPGDTQYF
TRBV4-2	TRBJ2-7	CASSQDAYGQYF
TRBV6-2/TRBV6-3	TRBJ2-7	CAGRKASGGYEQYF
TRBV27	TRBJ2-7	CASSSGGGLAYEQYF
TRBV20-1	TRBJ2-3	CSARELKRARDTQYF
TRBV6-2/TRBV6-3	TRBJ1-2	CASIDLTNYGYTF
TRBV12-3/TRBV12-4	TRBJ1-1	CASSRATVQAFF
TRBV15	TRBJ2-5	CATSRARGPGGETQYF
TRBV20-1	TRBJ1-3	CSARPRTGWNTIYF
TRBV7-2	TRBJ1-1	CASRVRAGGTEAFF
TRBV11-2	TRBJ2-1	CASSIGTSGREHEQFF
TRBV12-3/TRBV12-4	TRBJ1-6	CASSRFGTGNSPLHF
TRBV4-3	TRBJ2-2	CASSHSSGYGELFF
TRBV6-1	TRBJ2-4	CASTPTLGLLKNIQYF
TRBV5-6	TRBJ2-1	CASSLSPGSYNEQFF